These T cell receptor beta chains were read from a single sample in a study of blood T cell repertoires in COVID-19. Data came from immunoSEQ multiplex PCR; TCRdb stores just in-frame clones and leaves some out. The data hold about 170,000 clones, with around 80% observed a single time. Material: PBMCs or T cells enriched from blood (not recorded which). The receptors were gathered from a woman aged 70-85 years in a cohort exposed to, infected with or recovered from COVID-19 (not recorded which). CDR3s include the opening cysteine and the closing phenylalanine or tryptophan. Each record gives: V gene, D gene, J gene, clone size, CDR3 protein, CDR3 DNA. A D gene is named only where the DNA matches it firmly. Size values are once, few and many counts, or a class for expanded clones, and some rows have none.

v_gene: TRBV5-4
d_gene: .
j_gene: TRBJ2-2
abundance: many
CDR3aa: CASSLIESGELFF
CDR3nt: TGTGCCAGCAGCTTAATCGAGAGCGGGGAGCTGTTTTTT

v_gene: TRBV7-9
d_gene: .
j_gene: TRBJ1-4
abundance: .
CDR3aa: CASSGQEGGEKLFF
CDR3nt: TGTGCCAGCAGCGGTCAGGAAGGGGGAGAAAAACTGTTTTTT

v_gene: TRBV27
d_gene: .
j_gene: TRBJ2-1
abundance: .
CDR3aa: CASSLYRQGGNEQFF
CDR3nt: TGTGCCAGCAGTTTATATCGACAGGGAGGCAATGAGCAGTTCTTC

v_gene: TRBV6-1
d_gene: .
j_gene: TRBJ1-6
abundance: .
CDR3aa: CASSASGKSSYNSPLHF
CDR3nt: TGTGCCAGCAGTGCATCCGGGAAGAGCTCCTATAATTCACCCCTCCACTTT

v_gene: TRBV11-2
d_gene: TRBD2
j_gene: TRBJ2-7
abundance: few
CDR3aa: CASSSSGRNIYEQYF
CDR3nt: TGTGCCAGCAGCTCCAGCGGGAGAAATATCTACGAGCAGTACTTC

v_gene: TRBV29-1
d_gene: .
j_gene: TRBJ2-5
abundance: .
CDR3aa: CSVALASQETQYF
CDR3nt: TGCAGCGTTGCTCTAGCTTCCCAAGAGACCCAGTACTTC

v_gene: TRBV9
d_gene: .
j_gene: TRBJ1-3
abundance: .
CDR3aa: CASSVDGRRNTIYF
CDR3nt: TGTGCCAGCAGCGTAGATGGTAGAAGAAACACCATATATTTT

v_gene: TRBV28
d_gene: TRBD1
j_gene: TRBJ1-2
abundance: .
CDR3aa: CASSSFLDRRNGYTF
CDR3nt: TGTGCCAGCAGTTCCTTCCTGGACAGGCGCAATGGCTACACCTTC

v_gene: TRBV2
d_gene: .
j_gene: TRBJ1-5
abundance: few
CDR3aa: CASSAFRVDQPQHF
CDR3nt: TGTGCCAGCAGTGCCTTCAGGGTGGATCAGCCCCAGCATTTT

v_gene: TRBV5-1
d_gene: .
j_gene: TRBJ2-1
abundance: .
CDR3aa: CASSLAGSSSYNEQFF
CDR3nt: TGCGCCAGCAGCTTGGCAGGCTCAAGCTCCTACAATGAGCAGTTCTTC

v_gene: TRBV24-1
d_gene: .
j_gene: TRBJ1-1
abundance: few
CDR3aa: CATSEAGRTPEAFF
CDR3nt: TGTGCCACCAGTGAAGCCGGGAGGACCCCTGAAGCTTTCTTT

v_gene: TRBV2
d_gene: .
j_gene: TRBJ1-1
abundance: .
CDR3aa: CASRIAGLTEAFF
CDR3nt: TGTGCCAGCAGAATCGCGGGTCTCACTGAAGCTTTCTTT

v_gene: TRBV9
d_gene: .
j_gene: TRBJ2-4
abundance: .
CDR3aa: CASSVGQGGKNIQYF
CDR3nt: TGTGCCAGCAGCGTAGGGCAGGGTGGCAAAAACATTCAGTACTTC

v_gene: TRBV10-3
d_gene: .
j_gene: TRBJ1-5
abundance: .
CDR3aa: CAISEGQRNQPQHF
CDR3nt: TGTGCCATCAGTGAAGGACAGCGAAATCAGCCCCAGCATTTT

v_gene: TRBV24-1
d_gene: TRBD2
j_gene: TRBJ2-1
abundance: .
CDR3aa: CAVGLAGAYEQFF
CDR3nt: TGTGCCGTGGGACTAGCGGGAGCCTATGAGCAGTTCTTC

v_gene: TRBV11-3
d_gene: .
j_gene: TRBJ1-5
abundance: .
CDR3aa: CASSEGTSGGQPQHF
CDR3nt: TGTGCCAGCAGCGAGGGGACAAGTGGTGGTCAGCCCCAGCATTTT

v_gene: TRBV27
d_gene: TRBD1
j_gene: TRBJ1-1
abundance: .
CDR3aa: CASSKDRVAYTEAFF
CDR3nt: TGTGCCAGCAGCAAGGACAGGGTGGCCTACACTGAAGCTTTCTTT

v_gene: TRBV5-4
d_gene: TRBD2
j_gene: TRBJ2-3
abundance: .
CDR3aa: CASSLTSGSGADTQYF
CDR3nt: TGTGCCAGCAGCTTGACTAGCGGGAGTGGCGCAGATACGCAGTATTTT

v_gene: TRBV3-1/TRBV3-2
d_gene: TRBD2
j_gene: TRBJ2-7
abundance: .
CDR3aa: CASSLTSGSYEQYF
CDR3nt: TGTGCCAGCAGTCTTACTAGCGGGAGCTACGAGCAGTACTTC

v_gene: TRBV15
d_gene: .
j_gene: TRBJ1-5
abundance: .
CDR3aa: CATSRDITVQPQHF
CDR3nt: TGTGCCACCAGCAGAGATATAACGGTCCAGCCCCAGCATTTT

v_gene: TRBV11-1
d_gene: .
j_gene: TRBJ2-1
abundance: .
CDR3aa: CASSFQGREQFF
CDR3nt: TGTGCCAGCAGCTTTCAGGGGCGGGAGCAGTTCTTC

v_gene: TRBV12-5
d_gene: .
j_gene: TRBJ2-7
abundance: once
CDR3aa: CASGPFPYEQYF
CDR3nt: TGTGCTAGTGGCCCATTTCCCTACGAGCAGTACTTC

v_gene: TRBV20-1
d_gene: TRBD1
j_gene: TRBJ2-7
abundance: .
CDR3aa: CSAGGAYEQYF
CDR3nt: TGCAGTGCAGGGGGCGCGTACGAGCAGTACTTC

v_gene: TRBV5-1
d_gene: .
j_gene: TRBJ2-3
abundance: .
CDR3aa: CASSLVQGNTQYF
CDR3nt: TGCGCCAGCAGCCTTGTGCAGGGGAATACGCAGTATTTT

v_gene: TRBV3-1/TRBV3-2
d_gene: .
j_gene: TRBJ2-1
abundance: .
CDR3aa: CASSQIGWRANEQFF
CDR3nt: TGTGCCAGCAGCCAAATCGGCTGGCGGGCTAATGAGCAGTTCTTC

v_gene: TRBV28
d_gene: .
j_gene: TRBJ1-6
abundance: .
CDR3aa: CASSLYTGNSPLHF
CDR3nt: TGTGCCAGCAGTTTATATACAGGGAATTCACCCCTCCACTTT

v_gene: TRBV9
d_gene: TRBD1
j_gene: TRBJ1-2
abundance: few
CDR3aa: CASSVTGQGDYGYTF
CDR3nt: TGTGCCAGCAGCGTAACGGGACAGGGAGACTATGGCTACACCTTC

v_gene: TRBV6-5
d_gene: TRBD2
j_gene: TRBJ2-1
abundance: .
CDR3aa: CASSYSVGLGYEQFF
CDR3nt: TGTGCCAGCAGTTACTCGGTGGGACTAGGATATGAGCAGTTCTTC

v_gene: TRBV5-5
d_gene: .
j_gene: TRBJ1-1
abundance: many
CDR3aa: CASSLRQQNTEAFF
CDR3nt: TGTGCCAGCAGCTTGAGACAGCAGAACACTGAAGCTTTCTTT

v_gene: TRBV5-1
d_gene: .
j_gene: TRBJ2-1
abundance: .
CDR3aa: CASSLAAGPGILQQFF
CDR3nt: TGCGCCAGCAGCTTGGCCGCGGGTCCCGGGATCCTTCAGCAGTTCTTC

v_gene: TRBV9
d_gene: .
j_gene: TRBJ2-7
abundance: .
CDR3aa: CASSPQGRVSYEQYF
CDR3nt: TGTGCCAGCAGCCCACAGGGTAGGGTCTCCTACGAGCAGTACTTC

v_gene: TRBV24-1
d_gene: TRBD2
j_gene: TRBJ2-1
abundance: .
CDR3aa: CATTTPGLGNEQFF
CDR3nt: TGTGCCACCACCACACCGGGACTAGGGAATGAGCAGTTCTTC

v_gene: TRBV18
d_gene: .
j_gene: TRBJ2-1
abundance: .
CDR3aa: CASSPPVRNEQFF
CDR3nt: TGTGCCAGCTCACCACCAGTCAGGAATGAGCAGTTCTTC

v_gene: TRBV7-2
d_gene: .
j_gene: TRBJ1-4
abundance: .
CDR3aa: CASSLWSTSNEKLFF
CDR3nt: TGTGCCAGCAGCTTATGGAGTACTTCTAATGAAAAACTGTTTTTT

v_gene: TRBV2
d_gene: TRBD1
j_gene: TRBJ2-7
abundance: .
CDR3aa: CASSWDRDLYEQYF
CDR3nt: TGTGCCAGCAGTTGGGACAGGGACCTCTACGAGCAGTACTTC

v_gene: TRBV6-6
d_gene: .
j_gene: TRBJ1-1
abundance: .
CDR3aa: CASSYLRTASTEAFF
CDR3nt: TGTGCCAGCAGTTACCTCAGGACAGCGAGCACTGAAGCTTTCTTT

v_gene: TRBV10-3
d_gene: .
j_gene: TRBJ1-4
abundance: .
CDR3aa: CAIRPGTIPNEKLFF
CDR3nt: TGTGCCATCAGACCTGGGACAATCCCTAATGAAAAACTGTTTTTT

v_gene: TRBV19
d_gene: .
j_gene: TRBJ2-3
abundance: .
CDR3aa: CASSIDLRVFTDTQYF
CDR3nt: TGTGCCAGTAGTATAGATCTCAGGGTTTTCACAGATACGCAGTATTTT

v_gene: TRBV30
d_gene: .
j_gene: TRBJ1-5
abundance: .
CDR3aa: CAWSRRESQPQHF
CDR3nt: TGTGCCTGGAGTAGGAGGGAGAGTCAGCCCCAGCATTTT

v_gene: TRBV7-9
d_gene: TRBD1
j_gene: TRBJ2-7
abundance: .
CDR3aa: CASSLGRDRPPNRGYEQYF
CDR3nt: TGTGCCAGCAGCTTAGGCCGGGACAGACCACCTAACCGGGGCTACGAGCAGTACTTC

v_gene: TRBV5-5
d_gene: .
j_gene: TRBJ2-5
abundance: .
CDR3aa: CASSFSSQETQYF
CDR3nt: TGTGCCAGCAGCTTTTCCAGCCAAGAGACCCAGTACTTC

v_gene: TRBV10-3
d_gene: .
j_gene: TRBJ1-3
abundance: few
CDR3aa: CAIGSPSGNTIYF
CDR3nt: TGTGCCATCGGCTCACCGTCTGGAAACACCATATATTTT

v_gene: TRBV10-3
d_gene: .
j_gene: TRBJ1-6
abundance: .
CDR3aa: CAISWTDNSPLHF
CDR3nt: TGTGCCATCAGTTGGACAGATAATTCACCCCTCCACTTT

v_gene: TRBV7-2
d_gene: TRBD2
j_gene: TRBJ2-7
abundance: .
CDR3aa: CASSTRLAGSYEQYF
CDR3nt: TGTGCCAGCAGCACTCGACTAGCGGGAAGTTACGAGCAGTACTTC

v_gene: TRBV20-1
d_gene: .
j_gene: TRBJ1-2
abundance: .
CDR3aa: CSASQVGRWNYGYTF
CDR3nt: TGCAGTGCTAGTCAGGTGGGGAGATGGAACTATGGCTACACCTTC

v_gene: TRBV28
d_gene: .
j_gene: TRBJ1-4
abundance: .
CDR3aa: CASSREGATNEKLFF
CDR3nt: TGTGCCAGCAGTCGGGAGGGGGCAACTAATGAAAAACTGTTTTTT

v_gene: TRBV13
d_gene: TRBD1
j_gene: TRBJ2-7
abundance: .
CDR3aa: CASSRGGTGAYEQYF
CDR3nt: TGTGCCAGCAGCCGTGGTGGGACAGGGGCCTACGAGCAGTACTTC